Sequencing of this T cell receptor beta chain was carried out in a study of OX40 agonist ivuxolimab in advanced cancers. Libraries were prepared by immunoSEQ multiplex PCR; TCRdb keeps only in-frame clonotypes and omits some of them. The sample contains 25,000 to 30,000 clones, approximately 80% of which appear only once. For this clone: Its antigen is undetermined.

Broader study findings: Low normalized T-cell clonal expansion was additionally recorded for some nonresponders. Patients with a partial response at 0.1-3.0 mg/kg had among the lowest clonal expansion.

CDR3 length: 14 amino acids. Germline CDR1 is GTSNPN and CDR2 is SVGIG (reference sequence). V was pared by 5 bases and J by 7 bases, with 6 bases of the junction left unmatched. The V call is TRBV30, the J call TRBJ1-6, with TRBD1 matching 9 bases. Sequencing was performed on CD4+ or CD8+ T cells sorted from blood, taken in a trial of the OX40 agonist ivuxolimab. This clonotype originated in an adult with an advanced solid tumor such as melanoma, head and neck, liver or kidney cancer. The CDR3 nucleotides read TGTGCCTGGGCACAGGGGGCTAGGAATTCACCCCTCCACTTT. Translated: CAWAQGARNSPLHF.